This passage covers 22 T cell receptor beta chains from one sample sequenced in a study of T cell changes during pregnancy in multiple sclerosis. This table comes from immunoSEQ multiplex PCR, and its TCRdb copy is limited to in-frame clones, with some not included. The sample includes fewer than 15,000 clones, roughly 90% of them seen just once. The source material was CD8+ T cells from peripheral blood mononuclear cells, sampled in the first trimester of pregnancy. These receptors all come from a female donor with multiple sclerosis, enrolled in a pregnancy study.

This chain connects TRBV29-1 to TRBJ2-1, with 11 bases that match TRBD2. V shed 0 bases, J shed 8 bases, and the junction held 9 bases outside the gene matches. Germline V gene sequence: CDR1 SQVTM, CDR2 ANQGSEA. This CDR3 has 16 residues. CDR3 amino acids: CSVEEGRLAGSDEQFF. The CDR3 region has the DNA TGCAGCGTTGAAGAGGGGAGACTAGCGGGGTCTGATGAGCAGTTCTTC.

This chain uses TRBV2 with TRBJ1-1; a possible D gene is TRBD1 (5 bases). This CDR3 has 15 residues. The V gene lost 1 base and the J gene lost 5 bases, with 14 bases spanning the gap. Germline assignment: CDR1 SNHLY and CDR2 FYNNEI. CDR3: CASSEGRGRRTEAFF. The DNA of the CDR3 is TGTGCCAGCAGTGAAGGTAGGGGAAGAAGGACTGAAGCTTTCTTT.

The gene calls are TRBV9 and TRBJ2-5, with TRBD2 matching over 9 bases. Losses at the gene ends were 1 base for V and 1 base for J; bases not matched to a gene: 14. CDR1 is SGDLS, CDR2 YYNGEE, per germline. The CDR3 is made up of 19 amino acids. The CDR3 DNA reads TGTGCCAGCAGCGTACGAGGACTAGCGAGGGCTTCAATCCAAGAGACCCAGTACTTC. Translation gives CASSVRGLARASIQETQYF.

The chain combines TRBV6-6 with TRBJ1-1; D is ambiguous. Trimming removed 7 bases at V and 1 base at J, with 13 bases between. The CDR3 runs 14 residues. Germline CDR1 and CDR2: MNHNY and SVGAGI (reference sequence). In DNA form, the CDR3 reads TGTGCCAGCACTCAGGTGCCTTGGAACACTGAAGCTTTCTTT. As protein: CASTQVPWNTEAFF.

V usage is TRBV9 and J usage is TRBJ2-4, with 8 positions matching TRBD1. The V segment lost 0 bases and the J segment 0 bases; nucleotides outside the gene matches: 5. The CDR3 contains 17 residues. Germline V gene lookup returns CDR1 SGDLS and CDR2 YYNGEE. This chain's CDR3 is CASSVAGGELAKNIQYF. CDR3 bases: TGTGCCAGCAGCGTAGCAGGGGGCGAACTAGCCAAAAACATTCAGTACTTC.

The rearrangement joins TRBV29-1 to TRBJ2-6; maybe TRBD1 (5 bases). Germline CDR1 and CDR2: SQVTM and ANQGSEA. V lost 1 base to trimming and J lost 2 bases, with 15 bases between them. This CDR3 spans 17 amino acids. CDR3: CSVEVSQGLAGANVLTF. CDR3 coding DNA: TGCAGCGTTGAAGTATCTCAGGGTCTAGCTGGGGCCAACGTCCTGACTTTC.

V gene TRBV10-3 combines with J gene TRBJ2-3; D remains ambiguous. The CDR3 sequence is 14 residues long. Germline V gene sequence: CDR1 ENHRY, CDR2 SYGVKD. Trimming took off 6 bases at V and 0 bases at J, with 10 bases between the two ends. The CDR3 protein is CAIRSETSTDTQYF. The CDR3 bases are TGTGCCATCAGGTCAGAGACTAGCACAGATACGCAGTATTTT.

The rearrangement links TRBV6-5 to TRBJ1-1; D perhaps matches TRBD1 (5 bases). Trimming left V 2 bases short and J 1 base short, with 8 bases between. Germline V CDR1 and CDR2: MNHEY, SVGAGI. The CDR3 length is 14 residues. In nucleotides, the CDR3 is TGTGCCAGCAGTTACGGGACTGCGAACACTGAAGCTTTCTTT. Protein product: CASSYGTANTEAFF.

The V call is TRBV6-1, the J call TRBJ2-1; a weak D match, TRBD1 (7 bases). Per the germline V gene, CDR1 is MNHNS and CDR2 is SASEGT. The CDR3 has 14 residues. The CDR3 DNA follows: TGTGCTACGAGGGTGGAGGGGGCGGTAACTGAGCAGTTCTTC. This gives the protein CATRVEGAVTEQFF.

The V gene is TRBV4-3, the J gene TRBJ2-7; 7 bases fit TRBD2. The trim removed 3 bases at V and 0 bases at J, leaving 5 bases unmatched. Per germline, CDR1 LGHNA and CDR2 YSLEER. The CDR3 spans 15 residues. CDR3 coding DNA: TGCGCCAGCAGCCAGGCGGGGGAAAGCTCCTACGAGCAGTACTTC. This gives the protein CASSQAGESSYEQYF.

The V gene is TRBV5-1, the J gene TRBJ1-6, with D perhaps matching TRBD1 (6 bases). Germline-derived CDR1 and CDR2 are SGHRS and YFSETQ. Trimming stripped 4 bases from V and 0 bases from J, with 11 bases between. The CDR3 spans 16 residues. The CDR3 sequence is CASSHGQSSYNSPLHF. DNA for the CDR3: TGCGCCAGCAGCCACGGACAGAGCTCCTATAATTCACCCCTCCACTTT.

The chain joins TRBV10-1 to TRBJ2-7; TRBD1 is a possible D gene (7 bases). V dropped 4 bases and J dropped 2 bases, with 12 bases sitting between them. The CDR3 has 14 residues. Germline lookup yields CDR1 WNHNN and CDR2 SYGVQD (reference sequence). CDR3 amino acids: CASSGRGEPYEQYF. The CDR3 coding sequence is TGCGCCAGCAGTGGCAGGGGGGAACCCTACGAGCAGTACTTC.

CDR3 coding DNA: TGTGCCAGCAGTGAAGCTAGCGGGGGGGCCTACGAGCAGTACTTC. Amino acid sequence: CASSEASGGAYEQYF. The chain links TRBV6-1 to TRBJ2-7; 11 nucleotides match TRBD2. In germline, CDR1 is MNHNS, CDR2 SASEGT. With V trimmed by 0 bases and J by 2 bases, 0 bases remained unmatched. There are 15 residues in the CDR3.

This clone was seen just once. Here the CDR3 DNA reads TGTGCCAGCAGCCCCAATCGACGGGTGTACGAGCAGTACTTC. It translates to CASSPNRRVYEQYF. The J gene is TRBJ2-7, the V gene TRBV28, with D unresolved. Germline V lookup: CDR1 MDHEN, CDR2 SYDVKM. The CDR3 runs to 14 residues. V dropped 6 bases and J dropped 4 bases, with 16 bases sitting between them. The full variable domain, its missing parts supplied by reference TRBV28 and TRBJ2-7, is DVKVTQSSRYLVKRTGEKVFLECVQDMDHENMFWYRQDPGLGLRLIYFSYDVKMKEKGDIPEGYSVSREKKERFSLILESASTNQTSMYLCASSPNRRVYEQYFGPGTRLTVT.

This clone was found a few times. This chain connects TRBV5-1 to TRBJ1-2; 7 positions match TRBD1. This CDR3 region has 14 residues. The ends lost 0 bases at V and 4 bases at J; junction bases unmatched: 3. Germline CDR1 and CDR2: SGHRS and YFSETQ. The CDR3 DNA reads TGCGCCAGCAGCTTGGATAGGACAGGCTATGGCTACACCTTC. Amino acid sequence: CASSLDRTGYGYTF.

The V gene is TRBV7-9, the J gene TRBJ2-7; tentatively, D is TRBD2 (7 bases). Per the germline V gene, CDR1 is SEHNR and CDR2 is FQNEAQ (reference sequence). The CDR3 runs to 14 residues. With 3 bases removed from V and 6 bases from J, the gap between germline ends came to 15 bases. The CDR3 sequence: CASSLAWGGGEQYF. The CDR3 coding sequence is TGTGCCAGCAGCTTGGCGTGGGGGGGCGGCGAGCAGTACTTC.

The genes are TRBV19 and TRBJ1-1, with D unresolved. With 2 bases removed from V and 6 bases from J, the gap between germline ends came to 13 bases. Germline V gene lookup returns CDR1 LNHDA and CDR2 SQIVND (reference sequence). This CDR3 comprises 14 residues. The CDR3 loop reads CASSISGYPAEAFF. The CDR3 DNA follows: TGTGCCAGTAGTATATCGGGGTATCCGGCTGAAGCTTTCTTT.

The CDR3 sequence: CASSLGGQDFTAYEQYF. Here the CDR3 DNA reads TGTGCCAGCAGCTTAGGGGGACAGGACTTCACGGCCTACGAGCAGTACTTC. The genes are TRBV7-8 and TRBJ2-7, with 8 bases fitting TRBD1. The junction had 10 bases not matched to a gene; V was cut back by 1 base and J by 2 bases. The CDR3 totals 17 residues. Germline values: CDR1 SGHVS, CDR2 FQNEAQ.

The gene calls are TRBV30 and TRBJ2-1; D gene uncertain. Germline CDR1 is GTSNPN and CDR2 is SVGIG (reference sequence). This CDR3 comprises 11 residues. V was clipped by 2 bases and J by 9 bases, with 8 bases between them. DNA for the CDR3: TGTGCCTGGAGTTCAGGTTTTGAGCAGTTCTTC. It translates to CAWSSGFEQFF.

The chain carries TRBV30 and TRBJ1-1; TRBD1 agrees at 9 bases. CDR3 length equals 16 residues. V shed 1 base and J 1 base; nucleotides not matched to a gene: 7. Germline V lookup: CDR1 GTSNPN, CDR2 SVGIG (reference sequence). The CDR3 region is CAWSGGTGSPNTEAFF. DNA for the CDR3: TGTGCCTGGAGTGGGGGGACAGGGAGCCCGAACACTGAAGCTTTCTTT.

There are a few counts of this clone. The chain recombines TRBV19 with TRBJ1-1; 9 nucleotides align to TRBD1. The germline CDR1 and CDR2 sequences are LNHDA and SQIVND (reference sequence). CDR3 length: 15 residues. The ends lost 6 bases at V and 5 bases at J; junction bases unmatched: 10. CDR3 sequence: CASSLTGGSETEAFF. The CDR3 DNA reads TGTGCCAGTAGCCTGACAGGGGGATCGGAGACTGAAGCTTTCTTT.

The chain links TRBV7-9 to TRBJ2-5; 9 bases are shared with TRBD2. This CDR3 is built from 14 residues. Trimming cost V 0 bases and J 5 bases; bases outside gene matches: 1. Germline CDR1 SEHNR, CDR2 FQNEAQ (reference sequence). The CDR3 DNA sequence: TGTGCCAGCAGCTTAGCGCGGGGGGGGGAGACCCAGTACTTC. Its translation is CASSLARGGETQYF.